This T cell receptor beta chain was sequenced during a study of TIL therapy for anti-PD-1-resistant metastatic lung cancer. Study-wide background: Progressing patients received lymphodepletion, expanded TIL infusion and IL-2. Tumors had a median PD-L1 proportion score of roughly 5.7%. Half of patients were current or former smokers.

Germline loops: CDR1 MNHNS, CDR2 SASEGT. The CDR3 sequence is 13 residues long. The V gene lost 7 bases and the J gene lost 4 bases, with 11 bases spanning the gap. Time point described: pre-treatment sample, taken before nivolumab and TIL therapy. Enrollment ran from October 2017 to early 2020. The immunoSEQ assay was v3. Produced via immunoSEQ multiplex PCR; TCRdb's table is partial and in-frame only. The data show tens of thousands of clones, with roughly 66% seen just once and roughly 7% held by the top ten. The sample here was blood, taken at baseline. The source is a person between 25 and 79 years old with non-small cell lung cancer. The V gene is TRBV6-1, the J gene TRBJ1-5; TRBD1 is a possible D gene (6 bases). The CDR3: CASTGTFNQPQHF. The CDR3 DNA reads TGTGCCAGCACCGGGACATTTAATCAGCCCCAGCATTTT.